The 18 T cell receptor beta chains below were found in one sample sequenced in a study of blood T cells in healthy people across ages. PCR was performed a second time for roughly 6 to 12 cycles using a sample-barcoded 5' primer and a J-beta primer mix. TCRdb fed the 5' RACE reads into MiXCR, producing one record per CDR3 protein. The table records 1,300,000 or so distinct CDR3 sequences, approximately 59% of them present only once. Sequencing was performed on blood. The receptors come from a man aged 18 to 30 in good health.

The CDR3, as DNA: TGCGCCAGCAGCTTGGACGGACCCTCCTACAATGAGCAGTTCTTC. Encoded protein: CASSLDGPSYNEQFF. The V call is TRBV5-1, the J call TRBJ2-1; D uncertain. The germline V gene encodes CDR1 SGHRS and CDR2 YFSETQ. The CDR3 is 15 amino acids. Trimming cost V 0 bases and J 0 bases, with 7 bases left between them.

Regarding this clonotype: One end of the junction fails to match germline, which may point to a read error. The CDR3 here is CASSTGNSPPHF. CDR3 DNA sequence: TGCGCCAGCAGTACGGGTAATTCACCCCCCCACTTT. The rearrangement links TRBV10-2 to TRBJ1-6; D call uncertain. The CDR3 has 12 amino acids. In germline, CDR1 is WSHSY, CDR2 SAAADI.

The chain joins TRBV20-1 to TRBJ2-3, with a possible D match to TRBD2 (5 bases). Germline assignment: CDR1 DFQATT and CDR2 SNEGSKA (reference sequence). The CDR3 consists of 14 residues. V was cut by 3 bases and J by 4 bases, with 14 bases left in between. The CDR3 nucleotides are TGCAGTGCTAGCAGGAGGCTAACCCCAGATACGCAGTATTTT. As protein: CSASRRLTPDTQYF.

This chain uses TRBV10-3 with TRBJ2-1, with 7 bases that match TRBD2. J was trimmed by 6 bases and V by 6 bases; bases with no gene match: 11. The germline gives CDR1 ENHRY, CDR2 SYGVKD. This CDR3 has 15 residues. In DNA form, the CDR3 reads TGTGCCATCAGGGAGGGACTAATCGAGGTCAATGAGCAGTTCTTC. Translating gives CAIREGLIEVNEQFF.

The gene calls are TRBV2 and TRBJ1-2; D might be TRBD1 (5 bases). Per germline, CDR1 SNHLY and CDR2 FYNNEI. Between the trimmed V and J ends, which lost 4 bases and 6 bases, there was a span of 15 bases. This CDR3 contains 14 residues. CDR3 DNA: TGTGCCAGCAGTGTCCTGTCGGGGACCCATGGCTACACCTTC. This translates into CASSVLSGTHGYTF.

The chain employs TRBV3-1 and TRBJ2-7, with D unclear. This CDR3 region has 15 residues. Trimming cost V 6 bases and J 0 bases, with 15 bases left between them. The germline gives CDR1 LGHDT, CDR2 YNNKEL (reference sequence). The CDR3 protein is CASSPETLASYEQYF. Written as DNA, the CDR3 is TGTGCCAGCAGTCCTGAGACTCTCGCCTCCTACGAGCAGTACTTC.

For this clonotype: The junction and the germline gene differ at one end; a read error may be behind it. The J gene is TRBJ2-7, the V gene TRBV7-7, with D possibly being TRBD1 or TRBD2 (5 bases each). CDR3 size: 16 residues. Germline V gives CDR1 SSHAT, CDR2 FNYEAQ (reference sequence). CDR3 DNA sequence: TGTGCCAGCAGCGTAGCTCCCGGGACCTTCTACAATGAGCAGTACTTC. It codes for CASSVAPGTFYNEQYF.

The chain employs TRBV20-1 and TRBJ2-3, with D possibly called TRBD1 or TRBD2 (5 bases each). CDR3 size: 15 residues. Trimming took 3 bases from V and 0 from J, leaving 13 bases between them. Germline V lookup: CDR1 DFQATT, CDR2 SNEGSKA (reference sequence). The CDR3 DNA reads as TGCAGTGCTAGGTCCGGGACCACTAGCACAGATACGCAGTATTTT. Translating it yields CSARSGTTSTDTQYF.

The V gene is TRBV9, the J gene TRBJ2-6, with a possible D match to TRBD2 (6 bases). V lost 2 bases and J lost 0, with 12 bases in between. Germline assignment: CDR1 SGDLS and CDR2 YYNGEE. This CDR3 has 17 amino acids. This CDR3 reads CASSVRDGSSGANVLTF. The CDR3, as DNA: TGTGCCAGCAGCGTGAGGGACGGGAGCTCTGGGGCCAACGTCCTGACTTTC.

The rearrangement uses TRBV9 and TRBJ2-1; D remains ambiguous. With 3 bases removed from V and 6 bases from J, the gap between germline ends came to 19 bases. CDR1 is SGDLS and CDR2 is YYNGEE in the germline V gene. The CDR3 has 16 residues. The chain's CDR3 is CASSGGQDLWGNEQFF. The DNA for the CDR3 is TGTGCCAGCAGCGGAGGTCAAGATTTGTGGGGCAATGAGCAGTTCTTC.

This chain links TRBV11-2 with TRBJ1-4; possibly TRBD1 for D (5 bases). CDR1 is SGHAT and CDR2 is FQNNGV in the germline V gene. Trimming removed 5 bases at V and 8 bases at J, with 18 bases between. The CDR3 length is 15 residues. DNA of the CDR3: TGTGCCAGCAGCCCAAATCTTAGGAGGGACGAAAAACTGTTTTTT. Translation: CASSPNLRRDEKLFF.

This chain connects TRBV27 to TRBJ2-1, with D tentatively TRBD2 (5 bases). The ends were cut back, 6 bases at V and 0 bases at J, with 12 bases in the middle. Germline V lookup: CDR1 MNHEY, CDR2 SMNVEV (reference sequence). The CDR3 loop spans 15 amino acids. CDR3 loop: CASSRTGYSYNEQFF. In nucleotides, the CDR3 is TGTGCCAGCAGCCGGACGGGATACTCCTACAATGAGCAGTTCTTC.

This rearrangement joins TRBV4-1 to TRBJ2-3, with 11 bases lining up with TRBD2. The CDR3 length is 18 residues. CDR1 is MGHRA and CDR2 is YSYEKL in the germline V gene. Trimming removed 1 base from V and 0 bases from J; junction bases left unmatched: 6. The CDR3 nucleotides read TGCGCCAGCAGCCAAGTAGCGGGAGGGTCAGACAGCACAGATACGCAGTATTTT. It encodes CASSQVAGGSDSTDTQYF.

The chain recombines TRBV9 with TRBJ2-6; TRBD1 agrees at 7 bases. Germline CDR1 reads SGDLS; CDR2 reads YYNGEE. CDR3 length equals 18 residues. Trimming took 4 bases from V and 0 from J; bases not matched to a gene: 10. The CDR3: CASSIRDSEISGANVLTF. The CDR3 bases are TGTGCCAGCAGCATCCGGGACAGTGAAATCTCTGGGGCCAACGTCCTGACTTTC.

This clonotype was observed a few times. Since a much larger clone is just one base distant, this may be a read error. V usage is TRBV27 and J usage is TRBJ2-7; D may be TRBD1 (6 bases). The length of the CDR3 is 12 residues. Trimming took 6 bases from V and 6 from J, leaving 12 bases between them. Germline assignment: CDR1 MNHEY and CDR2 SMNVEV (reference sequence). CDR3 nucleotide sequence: TGTGCCAGCAGGTCCACAGGGACCGAGCAGTACTTC. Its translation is CASRSTGTEQYF.

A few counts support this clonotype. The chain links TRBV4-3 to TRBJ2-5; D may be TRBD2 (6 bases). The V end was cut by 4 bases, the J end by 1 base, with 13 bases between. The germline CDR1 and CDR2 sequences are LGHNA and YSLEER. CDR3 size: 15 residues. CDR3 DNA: TGCGCCAGCAGCCTCAAATGGGAGGTCCAAGAGACCCAGTACTTC. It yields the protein CASSLKWEVQETQYF.

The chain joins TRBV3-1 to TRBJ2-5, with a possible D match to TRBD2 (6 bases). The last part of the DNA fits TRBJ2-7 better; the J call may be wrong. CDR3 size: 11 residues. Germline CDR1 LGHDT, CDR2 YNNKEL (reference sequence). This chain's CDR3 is CASGLYYEQYF. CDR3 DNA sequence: TGTGCCAGCGGACTATACTACGAGCAGTACTTC.

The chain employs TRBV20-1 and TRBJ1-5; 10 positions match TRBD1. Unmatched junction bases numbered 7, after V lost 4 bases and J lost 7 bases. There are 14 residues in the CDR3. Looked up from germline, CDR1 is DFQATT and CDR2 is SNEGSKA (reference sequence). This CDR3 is CSATTGGGGQPQHF. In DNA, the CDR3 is TGCAGTGCTACGACAGGGGGCGGAGGGCAGCCCCAGCATTTT.